The source of this T cell receptor beta chain is a study of human T cells and chemical hapten exposure. Study-wide findings and caveats: Positively correlated with patch test score were the counts of PT1 expanded TCRs. Significantly greater numbers of large CDR3 similarity clusters came from expanded TCRs than from controls.

As for time point: pre-sensitization, week 0. The treatment here: therapeutic diphenylcyclopropenone sensitization with weekly scalp DPC. TCRdb re-analysed the RACE reads in MiXCR, keeping a single row per CDR3 protein. Among fewer than 350,000 distinct CDR3 sequences, roughly 7.4% were seen once, and the ten largest hold about 1.2%. CDR3 length: 11 amino acids. The germline V and J ends were trimmed by 2 bases and 8 bases, with 5 bases remaining between them. Germline CDR1 SGHDT, CDR2 YYEEEE. This clonotype was observed a handful of times. Antigen: not known. The sequence was collected from a man aged 18 to 30 with alopecia areata. Some clones in this sample may be carry-over from other donors' samples. The chain couples TRBV5-6 to TRBJ1-5; D is unresolved. The source was whole blood, collected in connection with sensitization to the hapten diphenylcyclopropenone (DPC). CDR3 DNA: TGTGCCAGCAGCTTTACCGAGCCCCAGCATTTT. Encoded protein: CASSFTEPQHF.